This is a list of T cell receptor beta chains from one sample in a study of CD8+CD57+ T cells in acquired aplastic anemia. TCRdb itself ran the reads through MiXCR, one entry per CDR3 protein. This table has around 200,000 distinct CDR3 sequences, approximately 48% appearing once. The sample taken for sequencing was sorted CD4+, CD8+, or CD8+CD57+ T cells (not recorded which) from PBMCs. All receptors derive from a human donor with aplastic anemia. Both conserved end residues are part of each CDR3. A D gene is named only where the DNA matches it firmly. Size is stated for part of the rows, as once, few or many counts, or as a class when the clone is expanded.

CDR3nt,CDR3aa,j_gene,v_gene,d_gene,len,abundance
TGTGCCAGCAGCTTAGCGGGAACGGACTTTTCACCCCTCCACTTT,CASSLAGTDFSPLHF,TRBJ1-6,TRBV7-2,-,15,-
TGTGCCAGCAGCTTAGCTAAGGGACTTGGCACAGATACGCAGTATTTT,CASSLAKGLGTDTQYF,TRBJ2-3,TRBV7-2,-,16,many
TGTGCCACCAGTGACGCTACAGGGGGCTACGAGACCCAGTACTTC,CATSDATGGYETQYF,TRBJ2-5,TRBV10-3,TRBD1,15,-
TGTGCCAGTAGTCGGACTAGCGGCTACGAGCAGTACTTC,CASSRTSGYEQYF,TRBJ2-7,TRBV19,TRBD2,13,many
TGCAGTGCTCGACTAGCGGGTTCCGAGACCCAGTACTTC,CSARLAGSETQYF,TRBJ2-5,TRBV20-1,TRBD2,13,many
TGTGCCAGCAGCCCCCTGGCCCAGGGAGGCTACACCTTC,CASSPLAQGGYTF,TRBJ1-2,TRBV25-1,-,13,-
TGTGCCAGCGGGAGAGGCGCCTACAATGAGCAGTACTTC,CASGRGAYNEQYF,TRBJ2-7,TRBV7-2,-,13,-
TGTGCCAGCAGCACGGACGGGATCCCGAACACTGAAGCTTTCTTT,CASSTDGIPNTEAFF,TRBJ1-1,TRBV7-9,-,15,-
TGTGCCAGCAATGGGGGGCTAAGACAGCCCCAGCATTTT,CASNGGLRQPQHF,TRBJ1-5,TRBV2,-,13,-
TGTGCCACTGCCTTGGCACGCGGGCAGCCCCAGCATTTT,CATALARGQPQHF,TRBJ1-5,TRBV19,-,13,-
TGTGCCAGCATTCGGCAGGGAGGGGAGCAGTACTTC,CASIRQGGEQYF,TRBJ2-7,TRBV2,TRBD2,12,-
TGTGCCAGCAGCTTCAGAGCGGGGTACGAGACCCAGTACTTC,CASSFRAGYETQYF,TRBJ2-5,TRBV7-2,TRBD2,14,-
TGTGCCAGCAGTTTCACGCGGACAGGCGAAGCAACTAATGAAAAACTGTTTTTT,CASSFTRTGEATNEKLFF,TRBJ1-4,TRBV27,TRBD1,18,-
TGTGCCAGCTCACCATCGGACCAAGAGACCCAGTACTTC,CASSPSDQETQYF,TRBJ2-5,TRBV7-8,-,13,few
TGCGCCAGCAGCTCTCAGGGGTCGGGCTACACCTTC,CASSSQGSGYTF,TRBJ1-2,TRBV5-1,-,12,many
TGTGCCAGCAGTGCGGGACGTATGAACACTGAAGCTTTCTTT,CASSAGRMNTEAFF,TRBJ1-1,TRBV2,-,14,-
TGTGCCACCCGAGGACTAGCTGCGCGTTTT,CATRGLAARF,TRBJ2-3,TRBV10-3,TRBD2,10,-
TGCAGTGCTAGAGCGCGGGAGACCCCCGGGGAGCAGTACTTC,CSARARETPGEQYF,TRBJ2-7,TRBV20-1,TRBD2,14,-
TGTGCCAGCAGTTCTATCTGGGGGGGTTCGCACCGGGGAGCTGTTTTT,CASSSIWGGSHRGAVF,TRBJ2-2,TRBV12-3/TRBV12-4,TRBD2,16,-
TGTGCCAGCAGCCTCGGAGGGGCCGGGACAGGGAATAGAGAGACCCAGTACTTC,CASSLGGAGTGNRETQYF,TRBJ2-5,TRBV7-3,TRBD1,18,many
TGTGCCAGCAGCACCAGCGGGAGGGCCAACGAGCAGTACTTC,CASSTSGRANEQYF,TRBJ2-7,TRBV12-3/TRBV12-4,TRBD2,14,-
TGTGCCAGCAGTCCCACTAGGTCTAGGTTTGAGACCCAGTACTTC,CASSPTRSRFETQYF,TRBJ2-5,TRBV6-2/TRBV6-3,-,15,many
TGTGCCAGCAGTTCCAAAACAGGGGCCTTATCACCCCTCCACTTT,CASSSKTGALSPLHF,TRBJ1-6,TRBV11-2,TRBD1,15,-
TGTGCCAGTAGATTGCTAGGTGATTCCTCCTACAATGAGCAGTTCTTC,CASRLLGDSSYNEQFF,TRBJ2-1,TRBV19,-,16,-
TGCGCCAGCAGCGAGACTACCGAGCAGTACTTC,CASSETTEQYF,TRBJ2-7,TRBV5-1,-,11,once
TGTGCCAGCAGTTACTCGGCAGGGAGTAACTATGGCTACACCTTC,CASSYSAGSNYGYTF,TRBJ1-2,TRBV6-5,-,15,-
TGTGCCATCAGTGTTAGACAGGGGGGAGAGACCCAGTACTTC,CAISVRQGGETQYF,TRBJ2-5,TRBV10-3,TRBD1,14,-
TGTGCCAGCAGCGTAGCCCCGACTAGCGGGAGGCTTAATGAGCAGTTCTTC,CASSVAPTSGRLNEQFF,TRBJ2-1,TRBV9,TRBD2,17,-
TGTGCCACCAGCAGAGACTGGGGGCAGGTGGAGACCCAGTACTTC,CATSRDWGQVETQYF,TRBJ2-5,TRBV15,-,15,few
TGCAGTGCTAGAGATCTTATCAATGAGCAGTTCTTC,CSARDLINEQFF,TRBJ2-1,TRBV20-1,-,12,-
TGTGCCAGCAGCTCCGGACAGACAATCGAGACCCAGTACTTC,CASSSGQTIETQYF,TRBJ2-5,TRBV5-4,-,14,many
TGTGCCAGCAGCCACGACAAACTCTCTGGAAACACCATATATTTT,CASSHDKLSGNTIYF,TRBJ1-3,TRBV6-1,-,15,few
TGTGCCATCAGTGGGACCGGGACAGGAAATGAAAAACTGTTTTTT,CAISGTGTGNEKLFF,TRBJ1-4,TRBV10-3,TRBD1,15,-
TGCAGCGTTGGGACTAGCGGGAGACGTTACAATGAGCAGTTCTTC,CSVGTSGRRYNEQFF,TRBJ2-1,TRBV29-1,TRBD2,15,many
TGTGCCAGCAGCGGGGGGAGTGGCTACACCTTC,CASSGGSGYTF,TRBJ1-2,TRBV9,-,11,-
TGTGCCAGCAGCGTAGGAGGCAGTGACAATGAGCAGTTCTTC,CASSVGGSDNEQFF,TRBJ2-1,TRBV9,-,14,few
TGTGCCAGCACCCTATGGAGGCCCTCGGGGGCCAACGTCCTGACTTTC,CASTLWRPSGANVLTF,TRBJ2-6,TRBV6-1,-,16,many
TGCAGCGTTGTCGGGGGGCCGGGGTCCTACGAGCAGTACTTC,CSVVGGPGSYEQYF,TRBJ2-7,TRBV29-1,-,14,few
TGTGCCAGCAGTTACGCCCCGACAGGGAACAGCTATGGCTACACCTTC,CASSYAPTGNSYGYTF,TRBJ1-2,TRBV6-5,TRBD1,16,many
TGTGCCAGCAGTCGACCAGCGGGAGAGGCAGAGACCCAGTACTTC,CASSRPAGEAETQYF,TRBJ2-5,TRBV25-1,TRBD2,15,-